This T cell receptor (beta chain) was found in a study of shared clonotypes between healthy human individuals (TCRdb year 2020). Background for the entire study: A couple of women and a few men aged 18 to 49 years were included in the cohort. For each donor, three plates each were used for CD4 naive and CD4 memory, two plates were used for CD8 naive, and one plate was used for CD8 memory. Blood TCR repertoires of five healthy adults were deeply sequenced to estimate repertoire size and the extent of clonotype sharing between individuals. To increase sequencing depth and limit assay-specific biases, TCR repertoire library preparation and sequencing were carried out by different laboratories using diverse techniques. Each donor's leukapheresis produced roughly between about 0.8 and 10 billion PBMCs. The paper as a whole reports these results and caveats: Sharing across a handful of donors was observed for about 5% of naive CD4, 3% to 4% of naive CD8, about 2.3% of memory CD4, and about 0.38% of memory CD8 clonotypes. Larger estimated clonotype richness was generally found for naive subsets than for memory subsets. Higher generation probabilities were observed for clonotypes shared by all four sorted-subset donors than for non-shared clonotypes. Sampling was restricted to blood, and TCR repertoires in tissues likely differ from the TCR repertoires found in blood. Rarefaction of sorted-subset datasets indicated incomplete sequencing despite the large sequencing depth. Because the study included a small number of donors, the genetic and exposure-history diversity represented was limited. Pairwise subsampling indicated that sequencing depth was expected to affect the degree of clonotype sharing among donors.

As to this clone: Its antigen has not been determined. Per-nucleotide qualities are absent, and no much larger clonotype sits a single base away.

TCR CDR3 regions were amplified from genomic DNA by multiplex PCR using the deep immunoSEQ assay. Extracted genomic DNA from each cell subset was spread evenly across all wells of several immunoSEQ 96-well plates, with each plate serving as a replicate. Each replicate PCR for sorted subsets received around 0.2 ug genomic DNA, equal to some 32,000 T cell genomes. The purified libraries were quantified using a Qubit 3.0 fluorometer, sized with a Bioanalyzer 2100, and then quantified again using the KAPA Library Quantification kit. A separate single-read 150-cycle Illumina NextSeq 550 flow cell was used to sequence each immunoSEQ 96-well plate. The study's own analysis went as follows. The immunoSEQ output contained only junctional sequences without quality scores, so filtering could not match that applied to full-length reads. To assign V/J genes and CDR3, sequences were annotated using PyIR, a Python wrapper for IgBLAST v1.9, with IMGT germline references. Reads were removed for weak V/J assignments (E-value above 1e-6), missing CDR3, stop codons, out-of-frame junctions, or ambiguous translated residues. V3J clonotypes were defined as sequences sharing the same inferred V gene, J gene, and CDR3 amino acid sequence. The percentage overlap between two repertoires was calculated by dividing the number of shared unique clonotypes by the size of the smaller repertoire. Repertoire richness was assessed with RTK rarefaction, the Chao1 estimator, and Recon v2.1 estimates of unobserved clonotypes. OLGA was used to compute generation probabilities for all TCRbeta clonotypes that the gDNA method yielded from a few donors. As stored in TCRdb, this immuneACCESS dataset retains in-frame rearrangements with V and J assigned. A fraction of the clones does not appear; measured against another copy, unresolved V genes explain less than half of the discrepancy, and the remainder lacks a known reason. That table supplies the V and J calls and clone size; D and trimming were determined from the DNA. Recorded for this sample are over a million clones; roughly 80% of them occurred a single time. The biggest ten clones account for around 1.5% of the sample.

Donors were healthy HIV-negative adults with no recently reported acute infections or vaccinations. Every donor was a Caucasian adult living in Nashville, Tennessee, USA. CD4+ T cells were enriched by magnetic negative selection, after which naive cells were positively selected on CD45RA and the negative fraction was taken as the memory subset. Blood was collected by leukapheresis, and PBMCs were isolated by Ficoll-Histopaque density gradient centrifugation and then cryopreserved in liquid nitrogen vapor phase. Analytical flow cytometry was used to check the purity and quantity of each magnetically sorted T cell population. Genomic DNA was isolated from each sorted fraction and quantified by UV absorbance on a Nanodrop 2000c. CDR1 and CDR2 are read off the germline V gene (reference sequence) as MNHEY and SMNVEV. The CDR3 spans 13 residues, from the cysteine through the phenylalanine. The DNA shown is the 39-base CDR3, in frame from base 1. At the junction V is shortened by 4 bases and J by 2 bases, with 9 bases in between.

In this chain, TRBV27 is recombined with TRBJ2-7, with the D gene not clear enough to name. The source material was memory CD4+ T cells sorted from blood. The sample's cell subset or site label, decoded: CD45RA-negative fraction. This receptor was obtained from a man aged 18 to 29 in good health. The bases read TGTGCCAGCAGTTCTAGAGGCCCCTACGAGCAGTACTTC. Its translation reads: CASSSRGPYEQYF.